One TCR beta chain is described in this entry. Just one base apart from a much larger clone, this may be a read error. This entry comes from a study of molecular identifiers for immune sequencing clone quantification. Looking at the study overall: In replicates, RNA from about 20,000 or 100,000 naive CD8 cells was split five ways, four sequenced.

The ends were cut back, 8 bases at V and 8 bases at J, with 15 bases in the middle. This CDR3 region has 12 residues. Using a CD8+CD4-CCR7+CD45RA+ phenotype, naive CD8 T cells were sorted. In TCRdb, the PCR reads were re-called with MiXCR into one record per CDR3 protein. The repertoire has around 460,000 distinct CDR3 sequences, around 25% of them found once; the top ten carry approximately 0.76%. The origin of this receptor is a human donor in good health. Some libraries in this study had Jurkat cell RNA spiked in. The sample was naive CD8+ T cells from blood, with Jurkat cell RNA spiked in. The subset denotes: FACS-sorted CD8+CD4-CCR7+CD45RA+ naive T cells. The chain uses TRBV12-3 or TRBV12-4 and TRBJ1-1, with D hard to call. The CDR3 DNA reads TGTGCCAGCGGCTTAGTCATGGTAGAAGCTTTCTTT. Residues: CASGLVMVEAFF.